A single sample is the source of the 23 T cell receptor beta chains below, sequenced in a study of T cell repertoires in cytomegalovirus infection. Via MiXCR, TCRdb re-called the reads, giving one row per CDR3 protein. The repertoire has about 450,000 distinct CDR3 sequences, around 32% of them found once; the top ten carry around 13%. Sequencing used PBMCs. The receptors come from a human donor in good health (CMV status not recorded). Some clones in this sample may be carry-over from other donors' samples.

This chain uses TRBV19 with TRBJ2-5, with 8 positions matching TRBD1. The CDR3 runs 14 residues. The germline gives CDR1 LNHDA, CDR2 SQIVND (reference sequence). V was clipped by 5 bases and J by 7 bases; unmatched bases: 9. CDR3 amino acids: CASSPLTGEGTQYF. Here the CDR3 DNA reads TGTGCCAGTAGTCCCCTGACAGGGGAAGGGACCCAGTACTTC.

In this sample, this clonotype turned up a few times. The chain carries TRBV11-2 and TRBJ2-5; D could derive from TRBD1 or TRBD2 (5 bases each). The CDR3 is 14 residues long. CDR1 is SGHAT, CDR2 FQNNGV, per germline. With 3 bases removed from V and 4 bases from J, the gap between germline ends came to 12 bases. The chain's CDR3 is CASSFGTVGETQYF. The CDR3 nucleotides read TGTGCCAGCAGCTTCGGGACCGTTGGAGAGACCCAGTACTTC. Full variable domain (missing parts from reference TRBV11-2 and TRBJ2-5): EAGVAQSPRYKIIEKRQSVAFWCNPISGHATLYWYQQILGQGPKLLIQFQNNGVVDDSQLPKDRFSAERLKGVDSTLKIQPAKLEDSAVYLCASSFGTVGETQYFGPGTRLLVL.

The rearrangement links TRBV15 to TRBJ1-4, with 9 bases aligning to TRBD1. The CDR3 extends over 16 amino acids. Trimming removed 0 bases from V and 8 bases from J; junction bases left unmatched: 7. Per germline, CDR1 LNHNV and CDR2 YYDKDF (reference sequence). The CDR3 DNA reads as TGTGCCACCAGCAGAGATAGGGGACAGGGAAGCGAAAAACTGTTTTTT. Amino acids: CATSRDRGQGSEKLFF.

The chain links TRBV27 to TRBJ2-1; no definite D call. V dropped 3 bases and J dropped 7 bases, with 13 bases sitting between them. The CDR3 sequence is 14 residues long. CDR1 is MNHEY and CDR2 is SMNVEV in the germline V gene (reference sequence). The CDR3 region has the DNA TGTGCCAGCAGTTTTGGCAGAGCCTTAAATGAGCAGTTCTTC. Translating it yields CASSFGRALNEQFF.

The chain employs TRBV14 and TRBJ2-5; a possible D gene is TRBD2 (5 bases). Germline-derived CDR1 and CDR2 are SGHDN and FVKESK. This CDR3 comprises 15 residues. Trimming took 3 bases from V and 3 from J, leaving 14 bases between them. The CDR3 here is CASSHRDLWKETQYF. CDR3 sequence (DNA): TGTGCCAGCAGCCATCGGGATCTCTGGAAAGAGACCCAGTACTTC.

This clonotype was detected a few times. V gene TRBV24-1 combines with J gene TRBJ2-2, with D perhaps TRBD2 (5 bases). V was trimmed by 0 bases and J by 4 bases, leaving 5 bases between them. CDR1 and CDR2 from the germline V gene are KGHDR and SFDVKD. This CDR3 comprises 14 residues. As DNA, the CDR3 is TGTGCCACCAGTGATTTGCGGGGCACCGGGGAGCTGTTTTTT. Encoded protein: CATSDLRGTGELFF.

This clonotype turned up a few times. V and J are TRBV11-2 and TRBJ2-1; TRBD2 might be the D (6 bases). The CDR3 consists of 15 residues. Germline-derived CDR1 and CDR2 are SGHAT and FQNNGV. Trimming stripped 2 bases from V and 4 bases from J, with 12 bases between. The CDR3 sequence is CASSLTEGTYNEQFF. The CDR3 DNA reads as TGTGCCAGCAGCTTAACGGAGGGAACATACAATGAGCAGTTCTTC. The complete variable domain, with remaining parts taken from reference TRBV11-2 and TRBJ2-1, reads EAGVAQSPRYKIIEKRQSVAFWCNPISGHATLYWYQQILGQGPKLLIQFQNNGVVDDSQLPKDRFSAERLKGVDSTLKIQPAKLEDSAVYLCASSLTEGTYNEQFFGPGTRLTVL.

The rearrangement uses TRBV29-1 and TRBJ2-1; 14 bases map to TRBD2. The CDR3 covers 17 residues. The germline V gene encodes CDR1 SQVTM and CDR2 ANQGSEA. Losses at the gene ends were 4 bases for V and 8 bases for J; bases not matched to a gene: 13. In nucleotides, the CDR3 is TGCAGCGTTGGGTTTTCAACGACTAGCGGGGGGGAGGATGAGCAGTTCTTC. It codes for CSVGFSTTSGGEDEQFF.

This clonotype was observed at least ten times. The V call is TRBV7-2, the J call TRBJ1-6; 8 bases align to TRBD1. V gave up 4 bases and J gave up 10 bases; unmatched junction bases: 15. This CDR3 comprises 17 residues. Germline CDR1 SGHTA, CDR2 FQGNSA. In DNA, the CDR3 is TGTGCCAGCAGCTCGGGCGCCGGGACAGGCCTACAGTCACCCCTCCACTTT. This codes for CASSSGAGTGLQSPLHF. The full variable domain, with the rest looked up from reference TRBV7-2 and TRBJ1-6, is GAGVSQSPSNKVTEKGKDVELRCDPISGHTALYWYRQSLGQGLEFLIYFQGNSAPDKSGLPSDRFSAERTGGSVSTLTIQRTQQEDSAVYLCASSSGAGTGLQSPLHFGNGTRLTVT.

In this sample, this clonotype turned up a few times. V and J are TRBV5-5 and TRBJ2-7, with no clear D. V gave up 4 bases and J gave up 2 bases, with 7 bases separating them. This CDR3 is 12 amino acids long. CDR1 is SGHKS and CDR2 is YYEKEE in the germline V gene (reference sequence). The CDR3, as DNA: TGTGCCAGCAGCATTAAAACCTACGAGCAGTACTTC. This encodes CASSIKTYEQYF. The full variable domain, completed using reference TRBV5-5 and TRBJ2-7, is DAGVTQSPTHLIKTRGQQVTLRCSPISGHKSVSWYQQVLGQGPQFIFQYYEKEERGRGNFPDRFSARQFPNYSSELNVNALLLGDSALYLCASSIKTYEQYFGPGTRLTVT.

The table lists this clonotype with a few counts. The rearrangement links TRBV24-1 to TRBJ2-1; D is unresolved. CDR3 length: 15 residues. V was trimmed by 3 bases and J by 9 bases, leaving 17 bases between them. Germline V gives CDR1 KGHDR, CDR2 SFDVKD. The CDR3 nucleotides are TGTGCCACCAGTGATACCACCCCCCCTGACGGTGAGCAGTTCTTC. This encodes CATSDTTPPDGEQFF.

This clonotype was seen a handful of times. The rearrangement joins TRBV27 to TRBJ2-2; D is unclear. The V end was cut by 5 bases, the J end by 4 bases, with 8 bases between. The CDR3 is made up of 13 amino acids. Germline V gene lookup returns CDR1 MNHEY and CDR2 SMNVEV (reference sequence). This chain's CDR3 is CASSPAATGELFF. CDR3 coding DNA: TGTGCCAGCAGTCCAGCAGCCACCGGGGAGCTGTTTTTT.

The sample holds many counts of this clonotype. The rearrangement links TRBV7-8 to TRBJ1-1; D may be TRBD1 (5 bases). CDR1 and CDR2 from the germline V gene are SGHVS and FQNEAQ. Trimming shortened V by 2 bases and J by 1 base, and 14 bases separated the two germline ends. The CDR3 loop spans 16 amino acids. The CDR3 bases are TGTGCCAGCAGCTTAACCGAGATCGGGACGAACACTGAAGCTTTCTTT. It yields the protein CASSLTEIGTNTEAFF.

This clonotype was counted many times. This chain joins TRBV7-2 and TRBJ1-6; the D is unclear. The germline gives CDR1 SGHTA, CDR2 FQGNSA. The CDR3 extends over 16 amino acids. The V and J ends lost 5 bases and 5 bases respectively, with 16 bases between them. Written as DNA, the CDR3 is TGTGCCAGCAGCGCCTCGGAACAGACCCATAATTCACCCCTCCACTTT. Its translation is CASSASEQTHNSPLHF.

The V call is TRBV2, the J call TRBJ2-2, with a weak D call TRBD2 (5 bases). The germline CDR1 and CDR2 sequences are SNHLY and FYNNEI. The CDR3 runs to 15 residues. The V end was cut by 2 bases, the J end by 8 bases, with 15 bases between. CDR3 in amino acids: CASSEQTTRGGELFF. In DNA, the CDR3 is TGTGCCAGCAGTGAACAGACCACCCGGGGTGGGGAGCTGTTTTTT.

This clonotype was counted once. The chain couples TRBV6-5 to TRBJ1-3, with 7 positions matching TRBD1. CDR3 length equals 18 residues. With 2 bases clipped from V and 0 bases from J, the junction kept 10 bases outside the gene matches. The germline V gene encodes CDR1 MNHEY and CDR2 SVGAGI. In DNA form, the CDR3 reads TGTGCCAGCAGTTACGGTGGGACAGCTCATAGCTCTGGAAACACCATATATTTT. It translates to CASSYGGTAHSSGNTIYF.

Regarding this clonotype: At one end, the junction sequence differs from germline, possibly due to a read error. V is TRBV6-5 and J is TRBJ2-2; D is possibly TRBD2 (5 bases). This CDR3 is 17 amino acids long. CDR1 MNHEY and CDR2 SVGAGI come from the germline V gene. The CDR3 sequence: CASIYTRHSPNTGELFF. The CDR3 bases are TGTGCCAGCATTTACACTAGACACTCCCCGAACACCGGGGAGCTGTTTTTT.

For this clonotype: One end of the junction is discordant with germline, which a read error may explain. The chain links TRBV4-1 to TRBJ1-6; D unclear. This CDR3 has 14 amino acids. In germline, CDR1 is MGHRA, CDR2 YSYEKL. For the CDR3, the DNA is TGCGCCAGCAGCCAAGGATTCTATAATTCACCCTTCCACTTT. Amino acid sequence: CASSQGFYNSPFHF.

This CDR3 reads CASSWGGREKLFF. In nucleotides, the CDR3 is TGTGCCAGCAGCTGGGGTGGCCGTGAAAAACTGTTTTTT. The V call is TRBV5-6, the J call TRBJ1-4; D is uncertain. CDR3 length: 13 amino acids. V was cut by 3 bases and J by 7 bases, with 10 bases left in between. Germline CDR1 is SGHDT and CDR2 is YYEEEE.

This clonotype was counted only a few times. The chain recombines TRBV19 with TRBJ2-1; 7 bases align to TRBD2. Germline V CDR1 and CDR2: LNHDA, SQIVND (reference sequence). The J segment lost 4 bases and the V segment lost 5 bases, leaving 8 bases of the junction unmatched. CDR3 length: 15 amino acids. The CDR3 DNA is TGTGCCAGTAGTGCCCCGGGACTACCTTACAATGAGCAGTTCTTC. This encodes CASSAPGLPYNEQFF.

The chain links TRBV11-2 to TRBJ2-1, with 13 positions matching TRBD2. The CDR3 loop spans 17 amino acids. V gave up 1 base and J gave up 8 bases; unmatched junction bases: 8. Germline CDR1 and CDR2: SGHAT and FQNNGV. CDR3 amino acids: CASSLAPTSGGADEQFF. The CDR3 region has the DNA TGTGCCAGCAGCTTAGCCCCCACTAGCGGGGGGGCGGATGAGCAGTTCTTC.

This clonotype was seen only a few times. The chain uses TRBV6-1 and TRBJ2-7, with a tentative D call TRBD2 (6 bases). Germline V lookup: CDR1 MNHNS, CDR2 SASEGT. CDR3 length: 12 amino acids. The V end lost 11 bases, the J end lost 0 bases, and 11 bases lay between the germline ends. As DNA, the CDR3 is TGTGCCTGCCGGGAGAACTCCTACGAGCAGTACTTC. Translation: CACRENSYEQYF.

This clonotype was picked up a small number of times. The chain combines TRBV6-5 with TRBJ2-7; either TRBD1 or TRBD2 may supply D (5 bases each). V was pared by 8 bases and J by 4 bases, with 18 bases between. The CDR3 consists of 14 residues. Germline V gene lookup returns CDR1 MNHEY and CDR2 SVGAGI. The chain's CDR3 is CASGGGWKTYEQYF. DNA for the CDR3: TGTGCCAGCGGGGGTGGCTGGAAGACTTACGAGCAGTACTTC.